This TCR beta chain emerged from a study of spatial heterogeneity in lung cancer. Time point: sample taken at primary tumor resection. Whole RNA, isolated from tumor, nontumor lung or frozen PBMC, was sequenced without prior sorting. Samples came from 70 to 80 TRACERx patients with untreated early-stage lung cancer. This clonotype was counted a few times. The germline V gene has CDR1 MNHEY and CDR2 SMNVEV (reference sequence). V lost 6 bases, J lost 4 bases, and 6 bases stayed unmatched. This CDR3 has 14 amino acids. Every TCR cDNA molecule bore its own unique molecular identifier. MiXCR, applied by TCRdb to the 5' RACE reads, yields one record per CDR3 protein. The data show 26,000 or so distinct CDR3 sequences, about 13% seen once.

Sequenced here: PBMCs, sampled at surgery. This TCR was sampled from a female donor with early-stage non-small cell lung cancer. The V gene is TRBV27, the J gene TRBJ1-1; 9 nucleotides line up with TRBD1. This CDR3 reads CASSSDRGGTEAFF. The CDR3 DNA reads as TGTGCCAGCAGCTCAGACAGGGGGGGCACTGAAGCTTTCTTT.